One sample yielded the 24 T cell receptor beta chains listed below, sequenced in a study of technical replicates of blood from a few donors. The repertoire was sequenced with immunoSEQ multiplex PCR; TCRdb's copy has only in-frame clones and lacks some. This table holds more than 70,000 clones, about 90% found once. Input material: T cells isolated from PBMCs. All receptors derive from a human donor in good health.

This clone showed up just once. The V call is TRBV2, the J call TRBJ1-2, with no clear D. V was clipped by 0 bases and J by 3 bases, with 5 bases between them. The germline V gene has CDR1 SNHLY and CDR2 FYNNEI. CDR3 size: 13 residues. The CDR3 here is CASSEAAHYGYTF. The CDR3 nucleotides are TGTGCCAGCAGTGAAGCAGCGCACTATGGCTACACCTTC.

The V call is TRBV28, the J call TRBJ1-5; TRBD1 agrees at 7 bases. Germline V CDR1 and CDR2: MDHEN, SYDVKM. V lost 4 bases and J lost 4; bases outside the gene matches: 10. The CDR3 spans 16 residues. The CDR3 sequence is CASSSLQGIRNQPQHF. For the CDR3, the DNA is TGTGCCAGCAGTTCCTTACAGGGGATACGGAATCAGCCCCAGCATTTT.

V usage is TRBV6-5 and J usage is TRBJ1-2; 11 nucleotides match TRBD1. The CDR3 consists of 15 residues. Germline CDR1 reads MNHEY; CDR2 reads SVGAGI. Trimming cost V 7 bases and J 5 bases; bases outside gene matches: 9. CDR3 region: CASKVGQGVLYGYTF. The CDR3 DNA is TGTGCCAGCAAAGTGGGACAGGGGGTTCTGTATGGCTACACCTTC.

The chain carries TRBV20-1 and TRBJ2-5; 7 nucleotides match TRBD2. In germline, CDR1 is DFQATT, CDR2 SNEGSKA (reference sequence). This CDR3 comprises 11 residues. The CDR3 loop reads CGTRGEETQYF. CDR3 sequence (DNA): TGCGGTACCCGGGGGGAAGAGACCCAGTACTTC.

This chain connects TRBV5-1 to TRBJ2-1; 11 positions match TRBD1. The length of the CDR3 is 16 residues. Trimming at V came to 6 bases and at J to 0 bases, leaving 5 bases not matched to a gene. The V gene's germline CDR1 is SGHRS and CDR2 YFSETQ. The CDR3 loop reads CASIGTGGASYNEQFF. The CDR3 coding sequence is TGCGCCAGCATCGGGACAGGGGGTGCCTCCTACAATGAGCAGTTCTTC.

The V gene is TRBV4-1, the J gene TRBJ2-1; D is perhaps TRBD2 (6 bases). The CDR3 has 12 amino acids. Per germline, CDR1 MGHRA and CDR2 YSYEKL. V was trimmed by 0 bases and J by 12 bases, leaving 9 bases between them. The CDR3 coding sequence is TGCGCCAGCAGCCAAGATGGAGGGGTGCAGTTCTTC. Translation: CASSQDGGVQFF.

CDR3 in amino acids: CASSLTSGTSSYNEQFF. The DNA of the CDR3 is TGTGCCAGCAGCTTAACTAGCGGTACTAGCTCCTACAATGAGCAGTTCTTC. The chain employs TRBV11-2 and TRBJ2-1, with TRBD2 matching over 8 bases. The J segment lost 0 bases and the V segment lost 2 bases, leaving 6 bases of the junction unmatched. CDR1 SGHAT and CDR2 FQNNGV come from the germline V gene. The CDR3 is made up of 17 amino acids. Supplemented by reference TRBV11-2 and TRBJ2-1, the full variable domain reads EAGVAQSPRYKIIEKRQSVAFWCNPISGHATLYWYQQILGQGPKLLIQFQNNGVVDDSQLPKDRFSAERLKGVDSTLKIQPAKLEDSAVYLCASSLTSGTSSYNEQFFGPGTRLTVL.

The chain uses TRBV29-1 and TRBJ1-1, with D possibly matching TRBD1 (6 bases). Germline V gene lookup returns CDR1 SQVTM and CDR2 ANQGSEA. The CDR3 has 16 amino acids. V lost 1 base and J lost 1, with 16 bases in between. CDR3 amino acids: CSVEGFRDTSNTEAFF. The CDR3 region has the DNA TGCAGCGTTGAAGGCTTCCGGGACACCTCGAACACTGAAGCTTTCTTT.

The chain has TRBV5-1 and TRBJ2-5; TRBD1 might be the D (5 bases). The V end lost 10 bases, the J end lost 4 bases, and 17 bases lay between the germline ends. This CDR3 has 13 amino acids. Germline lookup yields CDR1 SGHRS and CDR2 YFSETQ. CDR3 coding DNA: TGCGCCGGTCTGACAGCCGATTTAGAGACCCAGTACTTC. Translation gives CAGLTADLETQYF.

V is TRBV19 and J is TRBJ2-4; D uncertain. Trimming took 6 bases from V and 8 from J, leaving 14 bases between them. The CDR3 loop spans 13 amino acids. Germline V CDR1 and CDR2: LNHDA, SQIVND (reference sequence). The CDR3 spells CASRYMPGDIQYF. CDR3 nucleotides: TGTGCCAGTAGGTACATGCCCGGAGACATTCAGTACTTC.

The CDR3 loop is CASSQQPIRDSYEQYF. CDR3 coding DNA: TGCGCCAGCAGCCAGCAGCCGATCAGGGATTCCTACGAGCAGTACTTC. This chain uses TRBV4-1 with TRBJ2-7; TRBD1 might be the D (5 bases). There are 16 residues in the CDR3. V was cut by 3 bases and J by 1 base, with 16 bases left in between. Germline V gene sequence: CDR1 MGHRA, CDR2 YSYEKL.

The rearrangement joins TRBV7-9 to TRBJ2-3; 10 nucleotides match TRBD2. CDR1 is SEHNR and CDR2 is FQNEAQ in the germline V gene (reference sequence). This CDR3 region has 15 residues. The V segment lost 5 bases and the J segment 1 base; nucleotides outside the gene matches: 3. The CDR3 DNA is TGTGCCAGCAGCCCCACTAGCGGGGGCACAGATACGCAGTATTTT. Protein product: CASSPTSGGTDTQYF. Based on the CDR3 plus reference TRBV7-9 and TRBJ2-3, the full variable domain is DTGVSQNPRHKITKRGQNVTFRCDPISEHNRLYWYRQTLGQGPEFLTYFQNEAQLEKSRLLSDRFSAERPKGSFSTLEIQRTEQGDSAMYLCASSPTSGGTDTQYFGPGTRLTVL.

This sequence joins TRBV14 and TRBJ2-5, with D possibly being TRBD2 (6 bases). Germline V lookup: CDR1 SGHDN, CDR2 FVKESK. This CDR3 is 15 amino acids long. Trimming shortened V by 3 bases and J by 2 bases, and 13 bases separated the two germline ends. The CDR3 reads CASSQQGGKQETQYF. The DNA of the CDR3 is TGTGCCAGCAGCCAGCAAGGAGGGAAGCAAGAGACCCAGTACTTC.

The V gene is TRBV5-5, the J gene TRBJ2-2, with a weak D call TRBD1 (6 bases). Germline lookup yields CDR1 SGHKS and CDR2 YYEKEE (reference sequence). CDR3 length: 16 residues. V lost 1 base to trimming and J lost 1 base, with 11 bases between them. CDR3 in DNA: TGTGCCAGCAGCTTGTGGGAGACAGGGAACACCGGGGAGCTGTTTTTT. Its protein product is CASSLWETGNTGELFF.

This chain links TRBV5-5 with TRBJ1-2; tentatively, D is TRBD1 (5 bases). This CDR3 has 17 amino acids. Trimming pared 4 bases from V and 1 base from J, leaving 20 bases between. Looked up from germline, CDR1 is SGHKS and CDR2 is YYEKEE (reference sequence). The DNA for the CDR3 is TGTGCCAGCAGCGGCAGGGAAAGGGGAAGCCTTAACTATGGCTACACCTTC. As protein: CASSGRERGSLNYGYTF. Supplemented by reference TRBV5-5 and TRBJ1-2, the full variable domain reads DAGVTQSPTHLIKTRGQQVTLRCSPISGHKSVSWYQQVLGQGPQFIFQYYEKEERGRGNFPDRFSARQFPNYSSELNVNALLLGDSALYLCASSGRERGSLNYGYTFGSGTRLTVV.

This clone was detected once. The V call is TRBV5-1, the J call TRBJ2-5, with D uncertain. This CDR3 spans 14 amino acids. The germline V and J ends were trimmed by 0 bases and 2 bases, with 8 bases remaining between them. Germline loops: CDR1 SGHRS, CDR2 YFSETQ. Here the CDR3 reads CASSLVVRQETQYF. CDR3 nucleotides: TGCGCCAGCAGCTTGGTGGTCAGGCAAGAGACCCAGTACTTC.

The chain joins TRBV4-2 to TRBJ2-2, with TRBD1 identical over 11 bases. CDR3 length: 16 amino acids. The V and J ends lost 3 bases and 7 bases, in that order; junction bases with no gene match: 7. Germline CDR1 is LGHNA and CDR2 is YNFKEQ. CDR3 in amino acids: CASSHLGQGAVGELFF. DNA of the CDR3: TGTGCCAGCAGCCATTTAGGACAGGGGGCTGTCGGGGAGCTGTTTTTT.

The CDR3 region is CASSYHGQLGNNEQFF. The DNA for the CDR3 is TGTGCCAGCAGCTATCACGGACAGTTAGGGAACAATGAGCAGTTCTTC. This chain joins TRBV7-3 and TRBJ2-1; D may be TRBD1 (6 bases). Trimming shortened V by 4 bases and J by 5 bases, and 18 bases separated the two germline ends. Germline V gene sequence: CDR1 SGHTA, CDR2 FQGTGA. This CDR3 has 16 amino acids.

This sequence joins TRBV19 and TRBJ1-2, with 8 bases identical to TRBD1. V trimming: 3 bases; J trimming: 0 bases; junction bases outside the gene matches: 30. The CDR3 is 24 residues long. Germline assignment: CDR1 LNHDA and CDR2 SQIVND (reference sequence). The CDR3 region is CASSMARPPTSGGTLPPANYGYTF. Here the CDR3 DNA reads TGTGCCAGTAGTATGGCACGTCCCCCAACATCAGGGGGCACTCTCCCACCCGCTAACTATGGCTACACCTTC. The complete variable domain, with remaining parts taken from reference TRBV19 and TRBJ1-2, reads DGGITQSPKYLFRKEGQNVTLSCEQNLNHDAMYWYRQDPGQGLRLIYYSQIVNDFQKGDIAEGYSVSREKKESFPLTVTSAQKNPTAFYLCASSMARPPTSGGTLPPANYGYTFGSGTRLTVV.

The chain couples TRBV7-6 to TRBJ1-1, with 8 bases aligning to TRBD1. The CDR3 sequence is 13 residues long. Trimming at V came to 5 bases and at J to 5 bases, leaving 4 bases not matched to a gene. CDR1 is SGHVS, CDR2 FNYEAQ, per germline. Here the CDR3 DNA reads TGTGCCAGCAGCGACGACAGGGGAACTGAAGCTTTCTTT. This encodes CASSDDRGTEAFF.

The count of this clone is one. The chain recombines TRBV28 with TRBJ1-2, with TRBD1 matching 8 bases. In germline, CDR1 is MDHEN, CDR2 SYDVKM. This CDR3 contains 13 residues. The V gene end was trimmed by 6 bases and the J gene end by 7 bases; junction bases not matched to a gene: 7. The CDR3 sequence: CASRTQGARGYTF. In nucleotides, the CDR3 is TGTGCCAGCAGGACTCAGGGGGCGCGTGGCTACACCTTC.

CDR3 region: CASSPRASGAIQDTQYF. In nucleotides, the CDR3 is TGTGCCAGCTCACCTCGGGCTAGCGGAGCCATACAAGATACGCAGTATTTT. The V and J genes are TRBV18 and TRBJ2-3; 7 positions match TRBD2. With V trimmed by 3 bases and J by 5 bases, 14 bases remained unmatched. CDR1 is KGHSH, CDR2 LQKENI, per germline. This CDR3 is built from 17 residues.

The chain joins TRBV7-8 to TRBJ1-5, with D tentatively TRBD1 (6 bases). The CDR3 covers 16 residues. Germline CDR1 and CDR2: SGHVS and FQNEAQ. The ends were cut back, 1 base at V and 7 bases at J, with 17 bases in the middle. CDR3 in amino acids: CASSLDGRGRVQPQHF. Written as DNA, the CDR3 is TGTGCCAGCAGCTTAGATGGCAGGGGAAGAGTGCAGCCCCAGCATTTT.

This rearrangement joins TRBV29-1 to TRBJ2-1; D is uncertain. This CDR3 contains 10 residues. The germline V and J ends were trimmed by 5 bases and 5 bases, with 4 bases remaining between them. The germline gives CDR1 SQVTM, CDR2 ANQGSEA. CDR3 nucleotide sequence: TGCAGCGTTTTAGACAATGAGCAGTTCTTC. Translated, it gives CSVLDNEQFF.